Listed below are T cell receptor beta chains from one sample, sequenced in a study of T cells expressing NK-cell markers. TCRdb re-analyzed the 5' RACE reads; it lists each CDR3 protein once, without DNA. This sample's clone table lists some 280,000 distinct CDR3 sequences. Sequenced material: blood T cells: a sorted CD56 or NKG2C T cell subset, CD4+ or CD8+ T cells, or bulk PBMC T cells (not recorded which). The source of these receptors is a young man in good health. Each CDR3 is given with its conserved first and last residue. Fields, in order: J gene, V gene, CDR3 protein.

J: TRBJ2-3; V: TRBV5-1; CDR3: CASSLVSARIGADTQYF
J: TRBJ2-3; V: TRBV12-3/TRBV12-4; CDR3: CASSSGTLNTQYF
J: TRBJ1-5; V: TRBV20-1; CDR3: CSAWDRASEGPQHF
J: TRBJ2-5; V: TRBV9; CDR3: CASSAGQGQETQYF
J: TRBJ2-3; V: TRBV7-2; CDR3: CASSSLQGTDTQYF
J: TRBJ2-2; V: TRBV29-1; CDR3: CSVRPGPHEGTGELFF
J: TRBJ1-1; V: TRBV4-2; CDR3: CASSQEGLGTEAFF
J: TRBJ1-1; V: TRBV30; CDR3: CAWSGQGPFRTTEAFF
J: TRBJ1-2; V: TRBV10-3; CDR3: CAISQLQSNYGYTF
J: TRBJ2-3; V: TRBV12-3/TRBV12-4; CDR3: CASSLAGVQTDTQYF
J: TRBJ2-1; V: TRBV24-1; CDR3: CATGILDNEQFF
J: TRBJ2-1; V: TRBV6-5; CDR3: CASSYSTVWGNEQFF
J: TRBJ1-4; V: TRBV2; CDR3: CASQGVNEKLFF
J: TRBJ2-2; V: TRBV7-9; CDR3: CASSLSWKRETGELFF
J: TRBJ1-6; V: TRBV6-5; CDR3: CASSYSRGTVGNSPLHF
J: TRBJ1-1; V: TRBV30; CDR3: CAWMTGAGIPEAFF
J: TRBJ2-5; V: TRBV5-1; CDR3: CASSLGRGFETQYF
J: TRBJ2-3; V: TRBV4-2; CDR3: CASGIAGATDTQYF
J: TRBJ2-7; V: TRBV5-1; CDR3: CASSGISYYEQYF
J: TRBJ2-2; V: TRBV20-1; CDR3: CSARDHRGGFVTGELFF
J: TRBJ2-7; V: TRBV9; CDR3: CASSVGPLRLSYEQYF
J: TRBJ2-2; V: TRBV10-3; CDR3: CAISEEETGELFF
J: TRBJ2-3; V: TRBV18; CDR3: CASSPRQSPFTDTQYF
J: TRBJ1-1; V: TRBV10-3; CDR3: CAISEWGQGLNTEAFF
J: TRBJ2-1; V: TRBV5-1; CDR3: CTSSLGGFNEQFF
J: TRBJ1-1; V: TRBV5-1; CDR3: CASSLQGASDTEAFF
J: TRBJ1-4; V: TRBV9; CDR3: CASSAAGLADEKLFF
J: TRBJ2-3; V: TRBV12-3/TRBV12-4; CDR3: CASSPREFGTDTQYF
J: TRBJ2-2; V: TRBV20-1; CDR3: CSARRGLAGRTGELFF
J: TRBJ2-1; V: TRBV24-1; CDR3: CATSEPTTESEQFF
J: TRBJ1-3; V: TRBV15; CDR3: CATTGSEGNTIYF
J: TRBJ2-7; V: TRBV13; CDR3: CASKRTGSSYEQYF
J: TRBJ1-1; V: TRBV10-3; CDR3: CAIGGNTEAFF
J: TRBJ2-2; V: TRBV7-6; CDR3: CASSRDRELFF
J: TRBJ1-2; V: TRBV6-5; CDR3: CASSYAPQSSYGYTF
J: TRBJ2-3; V: TRBV7-6; CDR3: CASSFRDTTDTQYF
J: TRBJ1-1; V: TRBV20-1; CDR3: CSARVLQGHTEAFF
J: TRBJ2-3; V: TRBV18; CDR3: CASSPKTSGLADTQYF
J: TRBJ1-1; V: TRBV19; CDR3: CASTTSRTTTEAFF
J: TRBJ2-1; V: TRBV6-1; CDR3: CASTTGTILNEQFF
J: TRBJ2-7; V: TRBV11-3; CDR3: CASSMSRDHEQYF
J: TRBJ2-1; V: TRBV12-3/TRBV12-4; CDR3: CASSLGRGTSHNEQFF
J: TRBJ2-1; V: TRBV6-5; CDR3: CASSYSTPTSVYNEQFF
J: TRBJ2-3; V: TRBV12-3/TRBV12-4; CDR3: CASSFIGGGPWDTQYF
J: TRBJ2-7; V: TRBV19; CDR3: CASSLGLAGAEQYF